A single sample gave rise to the 14 T cell receptor beta chains below, sequenced in a study of cytotoxic CD8 clonotypes in ibrutinib-treated CLL (dated by TCRdb to the early 2020s). Library construction relied on the immunoSEQ multiplex PCR assay. TCRdb holds this immuneACCESS table with in-frame rearrangements only. Some clones are missing; in checked studies, unresolved V genes explain under half, and the rest has no known cause. Within this sample are around 310,000 clones, with about 80% of them counted one time only. The leading ten clones occupy about 6.7% of the sample. The material sequenced was PBMCs, taken before ibrutinib treatment. The receptors come from a human donor with chronic lymphocytic leukemia.

The V gene is TRBV4-3, the J gene TRBJ2-6; 11 bases are shared with TRBD2. The trim removed 0 bases at V and 0 bases at J, leaving 4 bases unmatched. This CDR3 spans 19 amino acids. Per germline, CDR1 LGHNA and CDR2 YSLEER. CDR3 DNA sequence: TGCGCCAGCAGCCAAGATACGGGACTAGCGGCCTCTGGGGCCAACGTCCTGACTTTC. Its translation: CASSQDTGLAASGANVLTF.

The rearrangement links TRBV29-1 to TRBJ2-1; 11 bases align to TRBD2. V shed 7 bases and J 2 bases; nucleotides not matched to a gene: 4. The germline gives CDR1 SQVTM, CDR2 ANQGSEA. The length of the CDR3 is 14 residues. CDR3 nucleotides: TGCAGCGGAGAGACTAGCGGGACCTACAATGAGCAGTTCTTC. Translated: CSGETSGTYNEQFF.

The rearrangement uses TRBV4-1 and TRBJ2-5; TRBD2 aligns across 10 bases. The CDR3 runs to 17 residues. CDR1 is MGHRA, CDR2 YSYEKL, per germline. J lost 4 bases, V lost 9 bases, and 17 bases had no gene match. The CDR3 nucleotides read TGCGCCAGTCGTCCTAGCGGGAGACCGGGGTGGTTAGAGACCCAGTACTTC. It codes for CASRPSGRPGWLETQYF.

The chain combines TRBV18 with TRBJ2-7, with TRBD1 matching 7 bases. The CDR3 runs to 13 residues. J gave up 4 bases and V 3 bases, and 3 bases lay outside the gene matches. CDR1 KGHSH and CDR2 LQKENI come from the germline V gene. CDR3 nucleotide sequence: TGTGCCAGCTCACCTACGGGACAGTACGAGCAGTACTTC. Translated: CASSPTGQYEQYF.

This chain joins TRBV29-1 and TRBJ2-1; D is ambiguous. The CDR3 loop spans 14 amino acids. Per germline, CDR1 SQVTM and CDR2 ANQGSEA. The V gene lost 2 bases and the J gene lost 4 bases, with 12 bases spanning the gap. CDR3 nucleotide sequence: TGCAGCGTTGAACAGACGAACTATTACAATGAGCAGTTCTTC. It specifies CSVEQTNYYNEQFF.

In its sample, this clone was seen once. The chain recombines TRBV28 with TRBJ2-7, with a possible D match to TRBD2 (6 bases). The ends were cut back, 3 bases at V and 0 bases at J, with 18 bases in the middle. This CDR3 contains 17 residues. The germline V gene encodes CDR1 MDHEN and CDR2 SYDVKM. The CDR3 sequence: CASSFWTIGSHSYEQYF. The CDR3 nucleotides are TGTGCCAGCAGTTTTTGGACGATCGGGAGTCACTCCTACGAGCAGTACTTC.

The chain recombines TRBV5-1 with TRBJ2-2, with unresolved D. This CDR3 has 13 amino acids. Trimming shortened V by 5 bases and J by 9 bases, and 14 bases separated the two germline ends. From germline, CDR1 is SGHRS and CDR2 YFSETQ. CDR3 sequence reads: CASRFSVYWELFF. The CDR3 coding sequence is TGCGCCAGCAGGTTCTCGGTTTACTGGGAGCTGTTTTTT. Full variable domain (rest looked up from reference TRBV5-1 and TRBJ2-2): KAGVTQTPRYLIKTRGQQVTLSCSPISGHRSVSWYQQTPGQGLQFLFEYFSETQRNKGNFPGRFSGRQFSNSRSEMNVSTLELGDSALYLCASRFSVYWELFFGEGSRLTVL.

V and J are TRBV11-3 and TRBJ2-7; weak D call: TRBD1 (5 bases). CDR1 is SGHNT, CDR2 YENEEA, per germline. Trimming cost V 5 bases and J 5 bases, with 13 bases left between them. This CDR3 has 13 residues. Written as DNA, the CDR3 is TGTGCCAGCAGCGTAGGGGCTATCAACGAGCAGTACTTC. Its translation: CASSVGAINEQYF.

The V call is TRBV10-3, the J call TRBJ1-4, with D perhaps matching TRBD1 (6 bases). This CDR3 is built from 14 residues. Germline CDR1 ENHRY, CDR2 SYGVKD. Trimming removed 8 bases from V and 8 bases from J, with 18 bases in between. The CDR3 nucleotides are TGTGCCATCGGGGACAACTCTTCGGAGGAAAAACTGTTTTTT. Protein sequence: CAIGDNSSEEKLFF.

This sequence joins TRBV27 and TRBJ1-1; D perhaps matches TRBD1 (6 bases). V was shortened by 3 bases and J by 5 bases, with 16 bases between the two germline ends. Germline lookup yields CDR1 MNHEY and CDR2 SMNVEV (reference sequence). This CDR3 has 15 amino acids. CDR3 in DNA: TGTGCCAGCAGTTTCTCTACTACAGGGAGTACTGAAGCTTTCTTT. It translates to CASSFSTTGSTEAFF.

The chain combines TRBV7-9 with TRBJ1-5, with D unresolved. There are 12 residues in the CDR3. Germline V CDR1 and CDR2: SEHNR, FQNEAQ (reference sequence). Trimming removed 1 base from V and 7 bases from J, with 5 bases in between. The CDR3 loop is CASSLEGQPQHF. CDR3 sequence (DNA): TGTGCCAGCAGCTTAGAGGGCCAGCCCCAGCATTTT.

This chain links TRBV6-5 with TRBJ2-7; D assignment may be TRBD1 or TRBD2 (5 bases each). Germline V gene lookup returns CDR1 MNHEY and CDR2 SVGAGI. Deletions cut 5 bases from V and 5 bases from J, with 13 bases between. The CDR3 has 13 amino acids. CDR3 nucleotide sequence: TGTGCCAGCAGTAGGAGGTGGGGGAACGAGCAGTACTTC. Residues: CASSRRWGNEQYF.

The V and J genes are TRBV25-1 and TRBJ2-1; possibly TRBD2 for D (6 bases). The V gene lost 8 bases and the J gene lost 6 bases, with 20 bases spanning the gap. Germline CDR1 reads MGHDK; CDR2 reads SYGVNS. The CDR3 spans 15 residues. CDR3 protein: CASGAGLVRPNEQFF. CDR3 nucleotide sequence: TGTGCCAGCGGGGCGGGGCTAGTTCGCCCCAATGAGCAGTTCTTC.

The V and J genes are TRBV6-5 and TRBJ2-7; possible D gene TRBD1, 5 bases. Trimming pared 1 base from V and 6 bases from J, leaving 16 bases between. Looked up from germline, CDR1 is MNHEY and CDR2 is SVGAGI. This CDR3 is built from 15 residues. CDR3 coding DNA: TGTGCCAGCAGTTACTACCTTTCGGCAGGGATCGAGCAGTACTTC. Encoded protein: CASSYYLSAGIEQYF.